This passage covers 28 T cell receptor beta chains from one sample sequenced in a study of siplizumab effects on memory and regulatory T cells. The repertoire was sequenced with immunoSEQ multiplex PCR; TCRdb's copy has only in-frame clones and lacks some. The sample has approximately 100,000 clones; 93% are singletons. The sequenced sample was Tregs sorted from blood. The origin of the receptors is a human donor in good health.

This clone was detected ten times or more. The genes are TRBV6-5 and TRBJ1-2, with D perhaps TRBD1 (5 bases). This CDR3 comprises 13 residues. Germline lookup yields CDR1 MNHEY and CDR2 SVGAGI. V was shortened by 5 bases and J by 7 bases, with 14 bases between the two germline ends. This CDR3 is CASSLLGGGGYTF. The CDR3 region has the DNA TGTGCCAGCAGTCTACTCGGGGGGGGTGGCTACACCTTC.

The chain has TRBV7-2 and TRBJ2-5; 10 nucleotides match TRBD2. V lost 5 bases to trimming and J lost 5 bases; unmatched junction nucleotides: 14. The CDR3 is 17 residues long. The germline gives CDR1 SGHTA, CDR2 FQGNSA. CDR3 sequence reads: CASSLRSSGSRRETQYF. CDR3 in DNA: TGTGCCAGCAGCCTTCGCTCTAGCGGGAGTCGGAGGGAGACCCAGTACTTC.

The count of this clone is one. The genes are TRBV19 and TRBJ1-2; TRBD1 agrees at 9 bases. The CDR3 is 14 amino acids. J lost 4 bases, V lost 4 bases, and 4 bases had no gene match. CDR1 and CDR2 (germline): LNHDA, SQIVND (reference sequence). Here the CDR3 reads CASSRGQGGYGYTF. Written as DNA, the CDR3 is TGTGCCAGTAGTAGGGGACAGGGTGGCTATGGCTACACCTTC.

This clone was detected only a few times. The chain combines TRBV6-4 with TRBJ1-2; D might be TRBD1 (5 bases). Between the trimmed V and J ends, which lost 2 bases and 7 bases, there was a span of 5 bases. Germline values: CDR1 MRHNA, CDR2 SNTAGT. The CDR3 totals 11 residues. CDR3 sequence reads: CASSDGGGYTF. The CDR3 DNA reads TGTGCCAGCAGTGACGGGGGTGGCTACACCTTC.

V and J are TRBV5-1 and TRBJ1-2; D call uncertain. V shed 0 bases and J shed 5 bases, with 8 bases lying between them. This CDR3 is built from 13 residues. The germline gives CDR1 SGHRS, CDR2 YFSETQ. CDR3 loop: CASSLAGEYGYTF. As DNA, the CDR3 is TGCGCCAGCAGCTTGGCCGGGGAGTATGGCTACACCTTC.

The chain is built from TRBV30 and TRBJ1-6; possible D gene TRBD1, 6 bases. The germline gives CDR1 GTSNPN, CDR2 SVGIG (reference sequence). The CDR3 covers 14 residues. Trimming left V 3 bases short and J 4 bases short, with 10 bases between. This CDR3 reads CAWSYGQYNSPLHF. CDR3 DNA sequence: TGTGCCTGGAGCTATGGACAGTATAATTCACCCCTCCACTTT.

The V gene is TRBV7-9, the J gene TRBJ2-5; D uncertain. CDR1 is SEHNR, CDR2 FQNEAQ, per germline (reference sequence). The CDR3 length is 11 residues. Trimming left V 6 bases short and J 1 base short, with 3 bases between. The CDR3 spells CASSFQETQYF. The CDR3 region has the DNA TGTGCCAGCAGTTTCCAAGAGACCCAGTACTTC.

This clone has only one observation. The CDR3 protein is CASKVGRLNTEAFF. The CDR3 DNA follows: TGCGCCAGCAAGGTAGGGCGGTTAAACACTGAAGCTTTCTTT. The J gene is TRBJ1-1, the V gene TRBV5-1; no clear D. With 6 bases removed from V and 2 bases from J, the gap between germline ends came to 14 bases. Germline V CDR1 and CDR2: SGHRS, YFSETQ. The length of the CDR3 is 14 residues.

V usage is TRBV5-5 and J usage is TRBJ2-1; 13 bases are shared with TRBD2. This CDR3 contains 16 residues. Unmatched junction bases numbered 7, after V lost 6 bases and J lost 4 bases. Germline CDR1 reads SGHKS; CDR2 reads YYEKEE (reference sequence). In DNA form, the CDR3 reads TGTGCCAGCACCACTACGGGACTAGCGGGATACAATGAGCAGTTCTTC. It encodes CASTTTGLAGYNEQFF.

This sequence joins TRBV7-1 and TRBJ1-5; D may be TRBD1 (5 bases). TRBV7-1 is given ORF status, its function remaining uncertain. The CDR3 extends over 15 amino acids. Trimming removed 4 bases from V and 1 base from J, with 11 bases in between. In DNA, the CDR3 is TGTGCCAGCAGCTTAGGGGCAGGGAGCAATCAGCCCCAGCATTTT. The encoded protein is CASSLGAGSNQPQHF.

The V and J genes are TRBV7-9 and TRBJ2-7, with 11 bases identical to TRBD2. The CDR3 runs to 15 residues. V lost 5 bases and J lost 2; bases outside the gene matches: 5. Germline assignment: CDR1 SEHNR and CDR2 FQNEAQ (reference sequence). This chain's CDR3 is CASSQGLAGAYEQYF. In DNA, the CDR3 is TGTGCCAGCAGCCAAGGACTAGCGGGCGCCTACGAGCAGTACTTC.

The V and J genes are TRBV6-1 and TRBJ1-1; D gene uncertain. CDR3 length equals 12 residues. V was clipped by 6 bases and J by 1 base, with 6 bases between them. Germline V gene sequence: CDR1 MNHNS, CDR2 SASEGT. Here the CDR3 reads CASRTTNTEAFF. The CDR3, as DNA: TGTGCCAGCAGGACAACGAACACTGAAGCTTTCTTT.

V is TRBV7-2 and J is TRBJ2-5; D is ambiguous. Looked up from germline, CDR1 is SGHTA and CDR2 is FQGNSA. V lost 0 bases to trimming and J lost 9 bases, with 14 bases between them. The CDR3 runs to 14 residues. The CDR3 DNA reads as TGTGCCAGCAGCTTAGCTTGGACCTCCGCGCCCCAGTACTTC. Its protein is CASSLAWTSAPQYF. Supplemented by reference TRBV7-2 and TRBJ2-5, the full variable domain reads GAGVSQSPSNKVTEKGKDVELRCDPISGHTALYWYRQSLGQGLEFLIYFQGNSAPDKSGLPSDRFSAERTGGSVSTLTIQRTQQEDSAVYLCASSLAWTSAPQYFGPGTRLLVL.

This rearrangement joins TRBV19 to TRBJ2-3; D is undetermined. Germline V gene data show CDR1 as LNHDA and CDR2 as SQIVND (reference sequence). With 5 bases removed from V and 3 bases from J, the gap between germline ends came to 6 bases. This CDR3 is 12 amino acids long. CDR3 nucleotide sequence: TGTGCCAGTAGTTCACGAACAGATACGCAGTATTTT. Protein: CASSSRTDTQYF.

This clone was picked up one time. The genes are TRBV4-1 and TRBJ2-3; possibly TRBD1 or TRBD2 for D (6 bases each). Germline values: CDR1 MGHRA, CDR2 YSYEKL. V lost 3 bases to trimming and J lost 1 base, with 17 bases between them. This CDR3 is 17 amino acids long. CDR3 bases: TGCGCCAGCAGCCAGAGGGGGGTAGCGGAGGGCACAGATACGCAGTATTTT. It yields the protein CASSQRGVAEGTDTQYF.

This clone was picked up one time. Other nucleotide sequences from this sample produce the same CDR3. The chain employs TRBV5-1 and TRBJ1-3, with D hard to call. This CDR3 is 14 amino acids long. Trimming stripped 2 bases from V and 0 bases from J, with 6 bases between. CDR1 is SGHRS, CDR2 YFSETQ, per germline. CDR3 coding DNA: TGCGCCAGCAGCTTAGGCAGCTCTGGAAACACCATATATTTT. Translated, it gives CASSLGSSGNTIYF.

This rearrangement joins TRBV6-1 to TRBJ2-2; D remains ambiguous. Trimming removed 1 base at V and 0 bases at J, with 6 bases between. This CDR3 is built from 15 residues. CDR1 is MNHNS, CDR2 SASEGT, per germline. CDR3 DNA sequence: TGTGCCAGCAGTGAAGGCCTGACGAACACCGGGGAGCTGTTTTTT. Its translation is CASSEGLTNTGELFF.

V usage is TRBV4-1 and J usage is TRBJ2-3, with TRBD1 matching 9 bases. CDR1 and CDR2 from the germline V gene are MGHRA and YSYEKL. The trim removed 4 bases at V and 2 bases at J, leaving 4 bases unmatched. The CDR3 sequence is 15 residues long. CDR3 in amino acids: CASSRQGEDTDTQYF. For the CDR3, the DNA is TGCGCCAGCAGCCGACAGGGGGAGGACACAGATACGCAGTATTTT.

The chain joins TRBV7-2 to TRBJ1-5, with a weak D call TRBD1 (5 bases). CDR3 size: 13 residues. V was pared by 5 bases and J by 6 bases, with 11 bases between. CDR1 and CDR2 from the germline V gene are SGHTA and FQGNSA. The CDR3 DNA follows: TGTGCCAGCAGCGGACGGGGGGGTCAGCCCCAGCATTTT. It codes for CASSGRGGQPQHF.

The rearrangement uses TRBV6-4 and TRBJ2-1; D not resolved. Germline values: CDR1 MRHNA, CDR2 SNTAGT. The CDR3 runs to 14 residues. Trimming took off 2 bases at V and 10 bases at J, with 15 bases between the two ends. The chain's CDR3 is CASSDGSLPGEQFF. For the CDR3, the DNA is TGTGCCAGCAGTGACGGTAGCTTGCCAGGAGAGCAGTTCTTC.

V is TRBV9 and J is TRBJ1-6; 9 bases are shared with TRBD1. CDR1 is SGDLS and CDR2 is YYNGEE in the germline V gene. J was trimmed by 7 bases and V by 0 bases; bases with no gene match: 2. The CDR3 totals 15 residues. This CDR3 reads CASSVATGGNSPLHF. CDR3 sequence (DNA): TGTGCCAGCAGCGTAGCGACAGGGGGAAATTCACCCCTCCACTTT.

This clone was observed a few times. The V call is TRBV5-6, the J call TRBJ2-6, with 7 bases aligning to TRBD1. V lost 2 bases, J lost 0 bases, and 5 bases stayed unmatched. CDR1 is SGHDT and CDR2 is YYEEEE in the germline V gene. There are 17 residues in the CDR3. The CDR3 is CASSFGTAISGANVLTF. The CDR3 DNA reads TGTGCCAGCAGCTTTGGGACAGCTATCTCTGGGGCCAACGTCCTGACTTTC. Supplemented by reference TRBV5-6 and TRBJ2-6, the full variable domain reads DAGVTQSPTHLIKTRGQQVTLRCSPKSGHDTVSWYQQALGQGPQFIFQYYEEEERQRGNFPDRFSGHQFPNYSSELNVNALLLGDSALYLCASSFGTAISGANVLTFGAGSRLTVL.

This sequence joins TRBV9 and TRBJ2-1; maybe TRBD1 (6 bases). V gave up 3 bases and J gave up 6 bases, with 13 bases separating them. CDR1 and CDR2 from the germline V gene are SGDLS and YYNGEE. The CDR3 consists of 14 residues. The CDR3 coding sequence is TGTGCCAGCAGCGGGATACTAGGGGGCAATGAGCAGTTCTTC. It translates to CASSGILGGNEQFF.

The CDR3 reads CASSPRIVGLGVEQYF. CDR3 bases: TGTGCCAGCTCACCACGAATCGTCGGACTAGGCGTCGAGCAGTACTTC. This chain links TRBV18 with TRBJ2-7, with TRBD2 identical over 7 bases. CDR1 is KGHSH, CDR2 LQKENI, per germline. Germline trimming cut 1 base from V and 6 bases from J; bases unmatched to any gene: 12. The CDR3 totals 16 residues.

This clone turned up a few times. The chain recombines TRBV7-3 with TRBJ2-3; D is tentatively TRBD1 or TRBD2 (5 bases each). The CDR3 runs 13 residues. The germline gives CDR1 SGHTA, CDR2 FQGTGA. With 5 bases removed from V and 3 bases from J, the gap between germline ends came to 9 bases. This chain's CDR3 is CASSPGATDTQYF. The CDR3 coding sequence is TGTGCCAGCAGCCCCGGGGCTACAGATACGCAGTATTTT.

The chain employs TRBV7-9 and TRBJ2-5; D is possibly TRBD1 (5 bases). CDR3 size: 13 residues. V lost 4 bases and J lost 3, with 9 bases in between. CDR1 and CDR2 (germline): SEHNR, FQNEAQ (reference sequence). As DNA, the CDR3 is TGTGCCAGCAGCTCCGGACAAGAAGAGACCCAGTACTTC. Residues: CASSSGQEETQYF.

The chain links TRBV25-1 to TRBJ2-6; possibly TRBD1 for D (5 bases). The germline V gene encodes CDR1 MGHDK and CDR2 SYGVNS. This CDR3 is built from 17 residues. Trimming shortened V by 3 bases and J by 2 bases, and 14 bases separated the two germline ends. This CDR3 reads CASSENPGWAGANVLTF. As DNA, the CDR3 is TGTGCCAGCAGTGAGAATCCAGGGTGGGCTGGGGCCAACGTCCTGACTTTC.

The chain joins TRBV6-5 to TRBJ1-1; D unclear. The CDR3 length is 14 residues. V gave up 7 bases and J gave up 1 base, with 13 bases separating them. CDR1 is MNHEY, CDR2 SVGAGI, per germline. The CDR3 bases are TGTGCCAGCACCCCGGACGGAAAGAACACTGAAGCTTTCTTT. It encodes CASTPDGKNTEAFF.